This T cell receptor beta chain stems from a study of T-cell memory formation after mild COVID-19 (dated by TCRdb to 2020 to 2023). For the study in its entirety: TCR sequence clusters from the two donors were largely donor specific. Longitudinal TCRalpha and TCRbeta repertoire sequencing tracked T-cell clones expanding and contracting after mild COVID-19 in two donors. The cohort comprised two young, previously healthy adult volunteers, one female and one male.

PBMCs were isolated by Ficoll-Paque density gradient centrifugation. This clonotype has just a few counts. The clone's antigen remains unknown. No per-base quality is available; no much larger clone lies one base away. From a lookup of the germline V gene, CDR1 and CDR2 are LGHNA and YNFKEQ. The CDR3 runs 15 residues from the cysteine to the phenylalanine. The DNA shown is the 45-base CDR3, in frame from base 1. The V and J ends are trimmed by 0 bases and 9 bases, leaving 16 bases between them. Points the paper makes about the study in general: SARS-CoV-2 specificity of the second-wave clones peaking on day 37 was not confirmed. Contracting CD4+ clones turned up mainly in the CM and EM memory subsets, whereas EMRA was where CD8+ clones were enriched. The study included only a couple of mild cases, and larger cohorts that include severe cases with pre-infection samples were judged to be necessary. Some responding clones were found in pre-infection memory, which suggests that pre-existing cross-reactive memory T cells took part in the SARS-CoV-2 response. Balanced CD4/CD8 phenotypes were observed for clones contracting from day 15 to 85, whereas a bias towards CD4+ was observed for a second wave of clones expanding from day 15 to 37.

Sequencing was performed on an Illumina NovaSeq 6000. TCRalpha and TCRbeta cDNA libraries were built by 5'RACE with constant-segment primers, adding sample barcodes and unique molecular identifiers. Trizol reagent was used to extract RNA from every sample. Library amplification was performed in two PCR steps, and a second sample barcode and Illumina TruSeq adapters were introduced in the second step. Sequencing of the libraries was done on an Illumina NovaSeq, producing 2 x 150 bp paired-end reads. In the source study's methods: Reads were demultiplexed and collapsed into UMI-guided consensus sequences with migec v1.2.7. Using mixcr v2.1.11, UMI consensuses were aligned to TRA and TRB V and J templates and then assembled into clonotypes. Expanded or contracted clonotypes were those called significant by both edgeR and NoisET, with noise models trained on biological replicates. For edgeR calls, a false discovery rate-adjusted p below 0.01 and a log2 fold-change threshold of 1 were applied. As an exploratory analysis of dynamics, max-normalized trajectories of the 1000 most abundant clonotypes were examined by PCA with hierarchical clustering. The CD4 or CD8 phenotype of responding clones was assigned using the separately sequenced CD4+ and CD8+ repertoires. The public sequencing data were trimmed at Q25 with fastp and processed into clonotypes with MiXCR by TCRdb, which kept only in-frame beta chains. Rows with one shared CDR3 protein collapse into an entry with the most common genes and DNA. The authors' filters were not applied to this entry. The sample profile shows hundreds of thousands of distinct CDR3 sequences; roughly 15% of them were found once. In total, the top ten clones hold roughly 3.6% of the sample.

This sequence was found in a man between 18 and 35 years old who had mild COVID-19 (a few samples of this study predate the infection). The sample titles of this study are shuffled in the database, so cell type and time point are left out; the donor was told from shared clones. The sample taken for sequencing was PBMCs or a T cell subset sorted from them (not recorded which). The receptor chain draws on TRBV4-2 and TRBJ2-3, with the D call perhaps TRBD1 or TRBD2, as 6 bases match in each case. The CDR3 in this case is CASSQDEGGWATQYF. The sequence in DNA is TGTGCCAGCAGCCAAGATGAGGGGGGTTGGGCGACGCAGTATTTT.